This T cell receptor (beta chain) is from a study of blood T cell repertoires in COVID-19. Study in general: The study drew acute and convalescent COVID-19 samples from the United States, Italy and Spain. From T cells, B-cell-depleted T cells, or PBMCs came the material, which was cDNA or gDNA.

The germline V and J ends were trimmed by 1 base and 6 bases, with 12 bases remaining between them. The CDR3 runs to 14 residues. The germline CDR1 and CDR2 sequences are LGHNA and YNFKEQ. In the original processing: Nucleated cell counts were estimated from reference gene primer amplification. Data came from immunoSEQ multiplex PCR; TCRdb stores just in-frame clones and leaves some out. D and trimming come from the DNA, and the V and J calls and clone size come from that table. The sample has hundreds of thousands of clones, under 90% seen once. Sequenced: peripheral blood. This chain uses TRBV4-2 with TRBJ2-5, with D tentatively TRBD2 (6 bases). The sequence derives from a woman in her thirties or forties with active or convalescent COVID-19. The CDR3 nucleotides read TGTGCCAGCAGCCAAGGGGGCGGGGTTAAGACCCAGTACTTC. Its translation is CASSQGGGVKTQYF.